This T cell receptor (beta chain) was sequenced for a study of CD8 T cells in Susac syndrome. RNA totalling about 0.45 to 1 ug underwent reverse transcription with random hexamers. Each CDR3 protein gets one entry after TCRdb re-called the immunoSEQ multiplex PCR reads with MiXCR. The profile covers 150,000 to 200,000 distinct CDR3 sequences, with roughly 91% appearing a single time and roughly 0.087% taken by the ten largest. The J segment lost 2 bases and the V segment lost 0 bases, leaving 6 bases of the junction unmatched. This CDR3 region has 17 residues. Germline assignment: CDR1 MNHEY and CDR2 SVGAGI.

This TCR came from a human donor with Susac syndrome. V gene TRBV6-5 combines with J gene TRBJ2-7; 11 bases map to TRBD2. Material for sequencing was CD4+ T cells from PBMCs. The CDR3 DNA sequence: TGTGCCAGCAGTTACTCTGGGCTAGCGGGAGGAACCTACGAGCAGTACTTC. It is translated as CASSYSGLAGGTYEQYF.